The entry below describes one T cell receptor (beta chain). This receptor's antigen is unknown. No much larger clone is present one base from it, and per-base qualities are unavailable. The cohort consisted of 600 to 750 healthy bone marrow donors. All cohort members were sampled while nominally healthy, although unrecorded immune exposures were likely present. The donor tested CMV seronegative and was one of the 352 seronegative cohort members. A peripheral blood sample was provided by each donor, and peripheral blood mononuclear cells were used for TCR beta sequencing. The Qiagen DNeasy Blood Extraction Kit was used to extract genomic DNA from the blood cell samples. The library was obtained by the immunoSEQ multiplex PCR assay. A mixture of 60 forward primers for TCR Vbeta segments and 13 reverse primers for TCR Jbeta segments was used in the multiplex PCR. A multiplex PCR assay on genomic DNA amplified the CDR3 region of rearranged TCR beta genes. The amplified TCR beta libraries were sequenced on the Illumina HiSeq System as 87-base-pair reads. The study's own analysis went as follows. In a later analysis, some 80 million unique TCR beta chains were counted across the 650 to 700 repertoires, and roughly 11 million of these chains were shared by at least two donors. Raw reads were error-corrected and collapsed into unique sequences with a nearest-neighbor algorithm that merged closely related sequences to remove PCR and sequencing errors. To assign V, D and J gene segments, CDR3 sequences were aligned to IMGT reference sequences. For a sequence to be retained, at least a six-nucleotide match to both a V gene segment and a J gene segment was required. A rearrangement counted as productive if the CDR3 had no stop codons and remained in frame with V and J, and every other rearrangement counted as non-productive. CDR3 was defined according to IMGT convention as the region running from the second conserved V-encoded cysteine to the conserved J-encoded phenylalanine. In an earlier analysis of more than 550 of the donors, sequences lacking an unambiguous match to a single V gene segment were excluded. In an earlier analysis of approximately 500 of the donors, a V segment was called functional when productive rearrangements were above 56.7%, and segregating when the standard deviation between donors exceeded 5%. A statistical classification framework was developed to diagnose cytomegalovirus status using the catalog of TCR beta chain sequences. In a later analysis, TCR nucleotide sequences were compared against IMGT/GENE-DB human TR gene sequences so that V and J genes could be assigned. The TCRdist pipeline was used in a later analysis to assign CDR3 sequences and most-parsimonious VDJ recombination scenarios. In a later analysis, each TCR beta chain was defined by its CDR3 amino acid sequence together with its V-gene family, and reads without a unique V-gene family were excluded. As a way to deal with suspected cross-contamination and a sequencing artifact, a later analysis dropped under 600 nucleotide sequences that were highly shared and had low generation probability. A later analysis calculated a clonal expansion index for each public chain from normalized within-repertoire ranks of inferred template counts. Generation probabilities in a later analysis came from a VDJ recombination model fitted to out-of-frame rearrangements, and those results were checked against IGoR. Hypergeometric tests were used in a later analysis to score TCR-TCR, TCR-HLA and TCR-CMV co-occurrence, with a repertoire-size bias correction applied to the TCR pairs. A later analysis estimated false discovery rates by permuting HLA or CMV assignments 20 times. In a later analysis, co-occurring TCRs were grouped with DBSCAN, and TCRdist sequence similarity was added when clustering was performed within HLA-allele-positive subsets. Repertoires with fewer than 30,000 or more than 120,000 public chains were left out of co-occurrence clustering, as were a handful of repertoires with anomalous nucleotide sharing. The source is immuneACCESS, and TCRdb retained only in-frame sequences with V and J called. Part of the clones is not carried over; for the studies checked, unresolved V genes explain less than half of this, and the remainder is unexplained. V and J calls and clone size follow that table, whereas D and trimming were derived from the DNA. Counted in this sample were fewer than 200,000 clones; roughly 76% of them appeared once. The biggest ten clones account for about 2.2% of the sample.

The data are from a study of cytomegalovirus exposure and HLA in healthy donors (dated by TCRdb to between 2016 and 2019). About the study as a whole: In an earlier analysis of some 550 of the donors, 250 to 350 Gb of sequence data and 120 million or so unique TCR beta sequences from approximately 180 million T cells were reported. Donor age, sex, ethnicity and CMV serostatus were collected together with the repertoire data. High-throughput TCR immunosequencing, statistical association of individual TCRs with disease status, and machine learning were combined to predict cytomegalovirus infection status. To decide whether each TCR beta V gene segment behaved as functional or pseudogenic, an earlier analysis of some 580 of the donors relied on high-throughput TCR beta sequencing. A separate validation cohort of 100 to 150 different subjects was used in addition to the roughly 620-subject first cohort. Using immunosequencing, the study profiled T cell repertoires from 666 subjects and related those repertoires to cytomegalovirus serostatus. Around 320 gigabases of sequencing data and roughly 90 million unique TCR sequences were included in an early release covering around 600 HLA-typed donors. All discovery cohort repertoires had been generated on a single sequencing platform. Roughly five DR-DQ haplotypes were handled as single units for association and clustering, since linkage in the cohort was strong. Rather than using new phenotypic data, the later analysis identified candidate immune exposures from TCR beta sequences and from how often those sequences occurred across donors. A later genetic analysis used genome-wide SNP genotypes for about 65% of the roughly 670 donors, treating that subset as a discovery cohort. HLA typing covered class I and class II loci at four-digit resolution. Of the approximately 400 genotyped donors, around 81% fell in the genetic ancestry cluster associated with self-reported Caucasian donors. Among a few hundred genotyped donors of the cohort, an average of roughly 240,000 unique TCR beta nucleotide sequences were sequenced per donor, roughly 20% of them non-productive. Typing coverage varied by locus: roughly 629-630 donors for A, B, C, DRB1 and DQB1; approximately 500 for DQA1; about 590 for DPA1; 400 to 480 for DPB1. A later analysis re-analyzed previously published TCR beta repertoires from roughly 690 donors and added high-resolution HLA genotyping to study TCR occurrence patterns. The aim of the study was to test whether cataloging public T cell receptors could identify signatures of past pathogen exposure. Beyond this particular receptor, the publication reports: Because HLA typing was unavailable for some donors at each locus, only the typed subset was used in association tests. In vitro tests confirmed that a few of the cytomegalovirus-associated TCR beta chains recognize cytomegalovirus antigens. A further reported finding was that TCR beta sequences accurately predicted the HLA-A and HLA-B alleles for most subjects in the first cohort. Several of the top co-occurrence clusters appeared to be linked to parvovirus B19, influenza, CMV and Epstein-Barr virus, according to a later analysis. In a later analysis, HLA-associated TCR beta chains were found to be more clonally expanded and to have lower generation probabilities than equally common non-associated chains. Roughly uniform sequencing depth across donors was assumed in presence/absence analyses, although this assumption may not hold. According to the authors, the approach could potentially be generalized to other disease states and immunological phenotypes. In a later genetic analysis, a missense DCLRE1C variant was associated with V-gene and J-gene trimming of TCR beta chains, and the association was replicated in an independent cohort. Immune exposure information for the cohort was limited to CMV serostatus. Correlated functional status among segregating V segments might reflect linkage disequilibrium, but an unknown experimental factor could not be ruled out. The classifier was reported to diagnose cytomegalovirus status with high specificity and sensitivity in both the original and validation cohorts. The 87-base-pair reads could not distinguish some IMGT-functional V segments, including TRBV6-2 and TRBV6-3, so those segments were excluded. A total of 150 to 200 TCR beta chains were listed by the study as associated with cytomegalovirus. In an earlier analysis of fewer than 700 of the donors, most TCR beta V segments appeared in productive rearrangements about 87% or about 30% of the time, broadly matching IMGT annotations. This cohort had only TCR beta chains sequenced, and the lack of alpha or paired-chain data limited which features could be detected. When HLA alleles, especially DR and DQ, strongly co-occurred, TCR associations were difficult to assign to individual alleles. Most TCR sequences were seen in very few donors, while some public TCRs were found in many individuals. Compared with the approximately 700-donor mean, donors in an Asian-associated ancestry cluster had fewer N-insertions in productive TCRs, according to a later genetic analysis. According to a later analysis, TCR association rates differed among HLA loci, with DRB1 alleles showing the most associated TCRs and HLA-C alleles showing the fewest. In a later analysis, most CMV-associated TCR beta chains were found to appear HLA-restricted, with HLA associations seemingly driven largely by CMV exposure. A cluster of highly shared sequence variants was judged likely to be a technical artifact of the sequencing pipeline. Because counts were too low, fewer than 20 rarely observed V segments, including chromosome 9 orphons, were excluded from the earlier analysis of some 590 of the donors. A later analysis associated 15,000 to 20,000 TCR beta sequences with specific HLA alleles at a false discovery rate of 0.05.

Trimming costs V 7 bases and J 4 bases, and their ends lie 10 bases apart. Via the germline V gene (reference sequence), CDR1 is PRHDT and CDR2 FYEKMQ. Spanning cysteine to phenylalanine, the CDR3 consists of 12 amino acids. Just the 36-base CDR3 DNA is kept, in frame starting at base 1. The rearrangement combines TRBV13 with TRBJ1-1, and TRBD1 may be the D gene, going by 6 matching bases. The specimen sequenced was PBMCs. The receptor comes from a male donor in good health and CMV-seronegative. The base sequence is TGTGCCAGCAATCGAGGGGGCACTGAAGCTTTCTTT. Its translation is CASNRGGTEAFF.